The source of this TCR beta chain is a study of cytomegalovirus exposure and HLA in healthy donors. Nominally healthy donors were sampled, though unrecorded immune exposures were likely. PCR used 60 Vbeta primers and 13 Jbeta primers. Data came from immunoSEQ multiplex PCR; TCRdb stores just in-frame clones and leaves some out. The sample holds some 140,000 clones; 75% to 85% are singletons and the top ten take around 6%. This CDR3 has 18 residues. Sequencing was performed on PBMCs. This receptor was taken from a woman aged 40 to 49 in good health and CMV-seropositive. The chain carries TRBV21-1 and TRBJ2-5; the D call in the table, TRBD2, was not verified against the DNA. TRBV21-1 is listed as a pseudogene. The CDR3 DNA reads TGTGCCAGCAGCGCCAGAAGGGCTAGCGGGAGGGCCTCAAAGACCCAGTACTTC. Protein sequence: CASSARRASGRASKTQYF.